This TCR beta chain was recorded in a study of T cell repertoires in cytomegalovirus infection. TCRdb redid the calling of the reads with MiXCR, one entry per CDR3 protein. The sample has about 890,000 distinct CDR3 sequences, roughly 30% seen once; the top ten hold 11% to 15%. There are 14 residues in the CDR3. The V end was cut by 0 bases, the J end by 1 base, with 3 bases between. Looked up from germline, CDR1 is MGHRA and CDR2 is YSYEKL. About this clonotype: Its antigen is unknown.

The material sequenced was cultured CD8+ T cells from PBMCs, taken from culture after CMV antigen stimulation. The sequence was obtained from a human donor in good health (CMV status not recorded). Some clones in this sample may be carry-over from other donors' samples. The V and J genes are TRBV4-1 and TRBJ1-4; D not resolved. The CDR3 is CASSQEGTNEKLFF. CDR3 sequence (DNA): TGCGCCAGCAGCCAAGAAGGAACTAATGAAAAACTGTTTTTT.